This note documents a single T cell receptor beta chain sequence. Its antigen is not known. This sample stems from a study of cytomegalovirus exposure and HLA in healthy donors. Study-wide points: As confirmed in vitro, three CMV-associated chains were specific for CMV antigens. Later analysis identified a missense DCLRE1C variant that was linked to TCR beta V- and J-gene trimming. As was reported, the HLA-A and HLA-B alleles of most subjects were accurately predicted from TCR beta sequences. CMV serostatus was the only recorded immune exposure for donors.

PCR was performed using 60 Vbeta and 13 Jbeta primers. Using immunoSEQ multiplex PCR, the repertoire was profiled, and TCRdb retains in-frame clones only, with some absent. The table lists 95,000 to 150,000 clones, roughly 80% of them singletons. Germline V gene sequence: CDR1 MNHNS, CDR2 SASEGT. Trimming stripped 3 bases from V and 3 bases from J, with 12 bases between. This CDR3 region has 15 residues. The source of this sequence is a woman between 35 and 50 years old in good health and CMV-seronegative. The chain recombines TRBV6-1 with TRBJ1-5; no clear D gene. Material: PBMCs. For the CDR3, the DNA is TGTGCCAGCAGTGACAGGTTCCCTACCAATCAGCCCCAGCATTTT. Amino acid sequence: CASSDRFPTNQPQHF.